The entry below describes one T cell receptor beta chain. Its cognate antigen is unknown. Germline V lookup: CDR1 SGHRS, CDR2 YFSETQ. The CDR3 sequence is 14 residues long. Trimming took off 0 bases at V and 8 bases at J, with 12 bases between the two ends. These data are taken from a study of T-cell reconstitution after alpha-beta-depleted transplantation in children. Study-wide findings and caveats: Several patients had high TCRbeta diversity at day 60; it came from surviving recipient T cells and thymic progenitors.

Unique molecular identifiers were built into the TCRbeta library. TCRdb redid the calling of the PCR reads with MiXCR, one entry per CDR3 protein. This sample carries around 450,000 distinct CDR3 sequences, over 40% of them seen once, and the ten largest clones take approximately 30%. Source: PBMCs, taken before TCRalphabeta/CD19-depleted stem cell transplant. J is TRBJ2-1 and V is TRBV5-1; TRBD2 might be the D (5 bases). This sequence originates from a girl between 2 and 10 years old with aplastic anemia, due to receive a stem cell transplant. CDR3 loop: CASSLELVVDEQFF. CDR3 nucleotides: TGCGCCAGCAGCTTGGAACTAGTTGTTGATGAGCAGTTCTTC. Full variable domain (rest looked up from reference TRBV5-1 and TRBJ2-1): KAGVTQTPRYLIKTRGQQVTLSCSPISGHRSVSWYQQTPGQGLQFLFEYFSETQRNKGNFPGRFSGRQFSNSRSEMNVSTLELGDSALYLCASSLELVVDEQFFGPGTRLTVL.